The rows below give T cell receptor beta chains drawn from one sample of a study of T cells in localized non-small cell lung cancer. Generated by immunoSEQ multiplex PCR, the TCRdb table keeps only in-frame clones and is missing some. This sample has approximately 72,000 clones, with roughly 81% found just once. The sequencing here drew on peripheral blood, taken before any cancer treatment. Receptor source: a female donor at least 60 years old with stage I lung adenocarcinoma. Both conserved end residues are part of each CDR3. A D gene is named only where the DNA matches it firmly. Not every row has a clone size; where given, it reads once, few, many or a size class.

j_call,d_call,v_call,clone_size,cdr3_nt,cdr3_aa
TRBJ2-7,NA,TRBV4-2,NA,TGTGCCAGCAGCCAAGGGGGGCGGGACCACGAGCAGTACTTC,CASSQGGRDHEQYF
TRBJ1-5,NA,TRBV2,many,TGTGCCAGCAAAAAAGAGGGGGATCAGCCCCAGCATTTT,CASKKEGDQPQHF
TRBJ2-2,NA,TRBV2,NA,TGTGCCAGCAGTCGGGACTCTGGCGTCGGGGAGCTGTTTTTT,CASSRDSGVGELFF
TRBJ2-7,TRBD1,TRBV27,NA,TGTGCCAGCAGTTTACATCAGGGGGCTCGCGAGCAGTACTTC,CASSLHQGAREQYF
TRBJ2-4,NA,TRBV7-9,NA,TGTGCCAGCAGCCAGGTAACCGGGACCGACATTCAGTACTTC,CASSQVTGTDIQYF
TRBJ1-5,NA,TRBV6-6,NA,TGTGCCAGCAACCCTGGTGGTAGGGCAGGTCAGCCCCAGCATTTT,CASNPGGRAGQPQHF
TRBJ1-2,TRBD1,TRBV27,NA,TGTGCCAGCAGACCCCGGGACAGTCCTAACTATGGCTACACCTTC,CASRPRDSPNYGYTF
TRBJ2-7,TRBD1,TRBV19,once,TGTGCCAGTAGCGACCGGACAGGGGGCTACGAGCAGTACTTC,CASSDRTGGYEQYF
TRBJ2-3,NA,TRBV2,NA,TGTGCCAGCAAAGATTTACGAGGGGAAAGCACAGATACGCAGTATTTT,CASKDLRGESTDTQYF
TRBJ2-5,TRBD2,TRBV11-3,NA,TGTGCCAGCAGCTTAGGCGGGGGGTCCCAAGAGACCCAGTACTTC,CASSLGGGSQETQYF
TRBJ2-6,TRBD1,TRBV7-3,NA,TGTGCCAGCAGCAAAGGGGGCGCTGGGGCCAACGTCCTGACTTTC,CASSKGGAGANVLTF
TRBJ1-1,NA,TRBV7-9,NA,TGTGCCAGCAGCTTCCCCAGAGGCGGCTGGAACACTGAAGCTTTCTTT,CASSFPRGGWNTEAFF
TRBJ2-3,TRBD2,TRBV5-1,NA,TGCGCCAGCAGCACCGGGACTAGCGCAGATACGCAGTATTTT,CASSTGTSADTQYF
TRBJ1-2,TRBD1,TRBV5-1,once,TGCGCCAGCAGCCCATGGACAGGGGGCTCCTATGGCTACACCTTC,CASSPWTGGSYGYTF
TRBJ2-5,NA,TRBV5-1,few,TGCGCCAGCAGCCCCGGGGGAGGTAAAGAGACCCAGTACTTC,CASSPGGGKETQYF
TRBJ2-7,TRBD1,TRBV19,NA,TGTGCCAGTTCGGACAGGTACTACGAGCAGTACTTC,CASSDRYYEQYF
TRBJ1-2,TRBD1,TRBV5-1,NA,TGCGCCAGCAGCTCACAGGGGGACTATGGCTACACCTTC,CASSSQGDYGYTF
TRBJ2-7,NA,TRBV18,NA,TGTGCCAGCGAGGACCGGAGCTCCTACGAGCAGTACTTC,CASEDRSSYEQYF
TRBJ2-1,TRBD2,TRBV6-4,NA,TGTGCCAGCAGCGCTTTAGCGGGAGCCTACAATGAGCAGTTCTTC,CASSALAGAYNEQFF
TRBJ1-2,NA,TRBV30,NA,TGTGCCTGGTACTTCAATGGCTACACCTTC,CAWYFNGYTF
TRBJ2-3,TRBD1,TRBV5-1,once,TGCGCCAGCAGCAAGGGACAGGGAGGTGATACGCAGTATTTT,CASSKGQGGDTQYF
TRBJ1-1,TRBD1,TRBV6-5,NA,TGTGCCAGCAGTTTCAGACAGGGGATTGCTGAAGCTTTCTTT,CASSFRQGIAEAFF
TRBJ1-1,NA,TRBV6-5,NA,TGTGCCAGCAGCCCCCACACCTCGGGGGACACTGAAGCTTTCTTT,CASSPHTSGDTEAFF
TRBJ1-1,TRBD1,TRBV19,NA,TGTGCCAGTAACACCAGGGGGAGGAACACTGAAGCTTTCTTT,CASNTRGRNTEAFF
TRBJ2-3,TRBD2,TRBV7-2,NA,TGTGCCAGCAGCCGAGGTAGCGGGGGCACAGATACGCAGTATTTT,CASSRGSGGTDTQYF
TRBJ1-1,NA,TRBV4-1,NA,TGCGCCAGCAGCCAAGTGGACGGCACTGAAGCTTTCTTT,CASSQVDGTEAFF
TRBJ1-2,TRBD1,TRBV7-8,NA,TGTGCCAGCAGCCCGGGACAGGTTTATGGCTACACCTTC,CASSPGQVYGYTF
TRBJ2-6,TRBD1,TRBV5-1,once,TGCGCCAGCAGCTTGTCCGAGACAGGGACCCCTGGGGCCAACGTCCTGACTTTC,CASSLSETGTPGANVLTF
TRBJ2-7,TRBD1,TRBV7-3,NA,TGTGCCAGCAGCCTCTCGGGGACAGGGCCCTACGAGCAGTACTTC,CASSLSGTGPYEQYF
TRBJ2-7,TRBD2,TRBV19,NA,TGTGCCAGTAAATCAGCGGGGGACTACGAGCAGTACTTC,CASKSAGDYEQYF
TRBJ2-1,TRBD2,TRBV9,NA,TGTGCCAGCAGCTCCCGGCTCGGGACTAGCGGCTCCTACAATGAGCAGTTCTTC,CASSSRLGTSGSYNEQFF
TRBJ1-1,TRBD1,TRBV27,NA,TGTGCCAGCAGCCGAAGAGGACAGGGGGATGAAGCTTTCTTT,CASSRRGQGDEAFF
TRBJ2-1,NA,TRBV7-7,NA,TGTGCTAGCAGCTTAGGAGTAGCGGACAATGAGCAGTTCTTC,CASSLGVADNEQFF
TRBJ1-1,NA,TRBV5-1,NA,TGCGCCAGCAGCTTTCTAGAGGGCTCGGCGACCACTGAAGCTTTCTTT,CASSFLEGSATTEAFF
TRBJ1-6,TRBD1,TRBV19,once,TGTGCCAGTAGTACACGGGGACAGAATAATTCACCCCTCCACTTT,CASSTRGQNNSPLHF
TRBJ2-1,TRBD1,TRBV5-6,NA,TGTGCCAGCAGCTTCGACAGGGATCAGTTCTTC,CASSFDRDQFF
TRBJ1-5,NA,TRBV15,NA,TGTGCCACCAGCAGAGATACACAGCCCCAGCATTTT,CATSRDTQPQHF
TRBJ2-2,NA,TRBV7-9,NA,TGTGCCAGCAGCTTGCCGGCGAACACCGGGGAGCTGTTTTTT,CASSLPANTGELFF
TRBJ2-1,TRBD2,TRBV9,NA,TGTGCCAGCAGCGCTACTAGCGGGAGTTCACAGTTCTTC,CASSATSGSSQFF
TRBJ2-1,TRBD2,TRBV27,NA,TGTGCCAGCAGTTTAGTAGCGGGGGTCCACAATGAGCAGTTCTTC,CASSLVAGVHNEQFF
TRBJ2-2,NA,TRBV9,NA,TGTGCCAGCAGCGTAGTAACAGACCGGTTAGCCGGGGAGCTGTTTTTT,CASSVVTDRLAGELFF
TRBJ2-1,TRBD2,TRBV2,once,TGTGCCACTAAGACTAGCGGGATATTCGGGGTTGAGCAGTTCTTC,CATKTSGIFGVEQFF
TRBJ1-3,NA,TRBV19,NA,TGTGCCAGTAGTATTGCAGGGCCTGGAAACACCATATATTTT,CASSIAGPGNTIYF
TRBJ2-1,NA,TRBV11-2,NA,TGTGCCAGCAGATTACCGGGCCGCCGGACGTACAATGAGCAGTTCTTC,CASRLPGRRTYNEQFF
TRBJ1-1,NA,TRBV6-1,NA,TGTGCCAGCAGAGAGCAGGGTAGGGGCACTGAAGCTTTCTTT,CASREQGRGTEAFF
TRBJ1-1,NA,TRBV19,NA,TGTGCCAGTAGTATGGCGGGGGCCGGTGAAGCTTTCTTT,CASSMAGAGEAFF
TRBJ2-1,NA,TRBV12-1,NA,TGTGCCAGCAGCTCCCGGACTAGCGGTTACAATGAGCAGTTCTTC,CASSSRTSGYNEQFF
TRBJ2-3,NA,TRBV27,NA,TGTGCCAGCAGTTTATTAACTAGCACAGATACGCAGTATTTT,CASSLLTSTDTQYF
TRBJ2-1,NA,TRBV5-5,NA,TGTGCCAGCAGCTTGGAATGGGCGTCAAATGAGCAGTTCTTC,CASSLEWASNEQFF
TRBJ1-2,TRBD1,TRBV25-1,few,TGTGCCAGCGGTCAGACAGGGGGCTACACCTTC,CASGQTGGYTF
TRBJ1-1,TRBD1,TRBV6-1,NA,TGTGCCAGCACCCCGGACAGGGAGAACACTGAAGCTTTCTTT,CASTPDRENTEAFF
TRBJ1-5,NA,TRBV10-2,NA,TGCGCCAGCAGTGAGTTGGGGACCCAGCATTTT,CASSELGTQHF
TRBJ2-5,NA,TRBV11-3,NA,TGTGCCAGCGCCCGGAATGCCCCCTCCCAAGAGACCCAGTACTTC,CASARNAPSQETQYF